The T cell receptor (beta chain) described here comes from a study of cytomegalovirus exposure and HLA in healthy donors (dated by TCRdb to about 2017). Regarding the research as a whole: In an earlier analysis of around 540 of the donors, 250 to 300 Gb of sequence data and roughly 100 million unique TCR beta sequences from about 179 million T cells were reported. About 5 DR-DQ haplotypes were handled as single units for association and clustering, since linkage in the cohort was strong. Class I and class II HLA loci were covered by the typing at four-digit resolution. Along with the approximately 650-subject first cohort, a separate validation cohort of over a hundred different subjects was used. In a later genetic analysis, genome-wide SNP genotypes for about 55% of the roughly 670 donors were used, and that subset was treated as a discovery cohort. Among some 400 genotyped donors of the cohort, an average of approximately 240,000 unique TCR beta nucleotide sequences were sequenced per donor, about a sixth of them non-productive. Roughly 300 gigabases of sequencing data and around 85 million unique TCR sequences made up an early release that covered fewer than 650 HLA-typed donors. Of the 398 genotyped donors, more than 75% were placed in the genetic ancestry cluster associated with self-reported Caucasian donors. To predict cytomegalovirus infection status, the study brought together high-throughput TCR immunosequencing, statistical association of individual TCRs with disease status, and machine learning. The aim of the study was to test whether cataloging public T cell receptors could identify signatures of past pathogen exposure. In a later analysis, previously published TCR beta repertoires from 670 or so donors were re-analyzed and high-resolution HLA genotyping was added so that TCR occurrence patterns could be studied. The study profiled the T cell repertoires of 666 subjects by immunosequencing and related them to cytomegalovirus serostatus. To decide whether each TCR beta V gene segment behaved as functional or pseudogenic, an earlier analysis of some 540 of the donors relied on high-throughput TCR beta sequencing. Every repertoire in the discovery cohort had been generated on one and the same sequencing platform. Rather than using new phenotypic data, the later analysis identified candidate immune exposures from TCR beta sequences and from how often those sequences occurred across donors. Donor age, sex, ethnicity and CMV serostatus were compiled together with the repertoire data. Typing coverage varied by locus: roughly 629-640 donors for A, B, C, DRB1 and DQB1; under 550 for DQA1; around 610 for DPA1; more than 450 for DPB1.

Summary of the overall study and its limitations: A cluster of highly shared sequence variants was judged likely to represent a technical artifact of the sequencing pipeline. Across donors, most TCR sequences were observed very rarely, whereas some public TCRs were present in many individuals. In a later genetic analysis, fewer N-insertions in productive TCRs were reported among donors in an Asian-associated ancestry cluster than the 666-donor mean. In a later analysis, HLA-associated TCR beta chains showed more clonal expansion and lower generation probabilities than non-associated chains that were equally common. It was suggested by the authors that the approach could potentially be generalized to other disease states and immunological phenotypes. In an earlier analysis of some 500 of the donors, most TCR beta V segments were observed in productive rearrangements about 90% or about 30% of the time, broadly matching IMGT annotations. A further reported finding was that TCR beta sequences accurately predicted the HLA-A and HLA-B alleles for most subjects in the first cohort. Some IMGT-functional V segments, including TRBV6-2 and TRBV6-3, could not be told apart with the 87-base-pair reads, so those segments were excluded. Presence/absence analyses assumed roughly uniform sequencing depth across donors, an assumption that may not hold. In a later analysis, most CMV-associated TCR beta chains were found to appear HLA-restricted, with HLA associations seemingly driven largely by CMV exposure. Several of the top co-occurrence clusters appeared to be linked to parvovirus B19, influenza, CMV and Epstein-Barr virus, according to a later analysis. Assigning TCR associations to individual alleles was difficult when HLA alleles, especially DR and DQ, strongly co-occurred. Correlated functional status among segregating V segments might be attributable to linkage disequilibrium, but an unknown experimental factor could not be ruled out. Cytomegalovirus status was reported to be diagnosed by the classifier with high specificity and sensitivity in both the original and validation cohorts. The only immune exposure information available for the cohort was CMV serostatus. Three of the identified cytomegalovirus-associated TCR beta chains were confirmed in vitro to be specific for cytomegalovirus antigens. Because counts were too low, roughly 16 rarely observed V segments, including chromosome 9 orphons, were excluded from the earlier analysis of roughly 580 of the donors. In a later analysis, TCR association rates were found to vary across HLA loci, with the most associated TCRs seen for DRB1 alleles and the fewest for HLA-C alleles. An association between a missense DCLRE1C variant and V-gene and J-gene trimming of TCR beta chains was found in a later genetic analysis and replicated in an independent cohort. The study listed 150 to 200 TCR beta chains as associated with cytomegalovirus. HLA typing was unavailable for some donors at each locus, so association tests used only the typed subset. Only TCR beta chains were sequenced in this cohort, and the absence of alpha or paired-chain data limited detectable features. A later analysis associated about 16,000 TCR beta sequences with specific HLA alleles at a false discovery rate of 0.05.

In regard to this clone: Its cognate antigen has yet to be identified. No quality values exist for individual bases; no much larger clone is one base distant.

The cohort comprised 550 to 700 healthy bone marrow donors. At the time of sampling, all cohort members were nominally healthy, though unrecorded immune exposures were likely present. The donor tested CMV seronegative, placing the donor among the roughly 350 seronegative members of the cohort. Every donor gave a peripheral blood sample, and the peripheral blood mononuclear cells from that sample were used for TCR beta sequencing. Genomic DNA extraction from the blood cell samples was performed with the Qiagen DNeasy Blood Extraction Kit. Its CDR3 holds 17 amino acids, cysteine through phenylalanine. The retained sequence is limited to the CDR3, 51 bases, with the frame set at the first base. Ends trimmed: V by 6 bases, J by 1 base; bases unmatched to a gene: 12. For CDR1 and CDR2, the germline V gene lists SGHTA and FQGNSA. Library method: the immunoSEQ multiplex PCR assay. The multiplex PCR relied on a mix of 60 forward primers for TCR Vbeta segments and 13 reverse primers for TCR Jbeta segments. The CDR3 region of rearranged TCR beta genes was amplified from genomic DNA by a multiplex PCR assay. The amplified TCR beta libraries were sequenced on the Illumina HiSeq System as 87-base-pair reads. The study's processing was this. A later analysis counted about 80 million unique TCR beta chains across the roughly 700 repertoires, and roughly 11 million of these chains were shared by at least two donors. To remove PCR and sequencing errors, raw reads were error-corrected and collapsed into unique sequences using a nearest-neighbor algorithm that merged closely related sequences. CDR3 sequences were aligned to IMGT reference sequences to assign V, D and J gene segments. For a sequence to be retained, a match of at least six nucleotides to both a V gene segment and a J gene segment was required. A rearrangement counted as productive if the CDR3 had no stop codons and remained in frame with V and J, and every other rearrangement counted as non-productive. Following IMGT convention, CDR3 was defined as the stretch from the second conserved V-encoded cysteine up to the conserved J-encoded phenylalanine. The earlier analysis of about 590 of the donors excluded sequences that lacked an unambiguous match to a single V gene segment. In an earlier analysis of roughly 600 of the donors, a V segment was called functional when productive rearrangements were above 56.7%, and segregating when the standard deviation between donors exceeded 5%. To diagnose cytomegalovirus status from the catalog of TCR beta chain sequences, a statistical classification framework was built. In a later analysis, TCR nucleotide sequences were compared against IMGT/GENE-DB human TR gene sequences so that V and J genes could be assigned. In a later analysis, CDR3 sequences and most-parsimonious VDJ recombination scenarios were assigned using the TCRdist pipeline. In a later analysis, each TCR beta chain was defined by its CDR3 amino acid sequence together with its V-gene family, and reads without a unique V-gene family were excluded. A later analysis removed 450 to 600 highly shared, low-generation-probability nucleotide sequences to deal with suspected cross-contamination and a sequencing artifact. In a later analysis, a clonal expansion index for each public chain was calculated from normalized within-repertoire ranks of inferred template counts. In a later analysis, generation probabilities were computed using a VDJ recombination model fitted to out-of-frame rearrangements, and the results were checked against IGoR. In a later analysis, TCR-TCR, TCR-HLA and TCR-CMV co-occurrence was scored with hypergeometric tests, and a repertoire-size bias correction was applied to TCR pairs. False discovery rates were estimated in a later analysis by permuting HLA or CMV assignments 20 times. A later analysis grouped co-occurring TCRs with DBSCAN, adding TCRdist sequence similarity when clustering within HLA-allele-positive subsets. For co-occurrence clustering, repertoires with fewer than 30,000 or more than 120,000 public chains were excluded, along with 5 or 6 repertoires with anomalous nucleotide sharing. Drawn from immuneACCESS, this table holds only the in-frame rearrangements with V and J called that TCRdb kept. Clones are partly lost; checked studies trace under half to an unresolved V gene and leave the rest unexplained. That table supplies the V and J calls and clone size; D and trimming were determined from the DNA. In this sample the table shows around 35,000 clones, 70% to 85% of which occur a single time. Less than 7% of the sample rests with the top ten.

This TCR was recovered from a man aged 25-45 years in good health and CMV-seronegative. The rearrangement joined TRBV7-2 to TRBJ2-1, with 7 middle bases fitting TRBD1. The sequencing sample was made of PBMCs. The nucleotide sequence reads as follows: TGTGCCAGCAGTTCCCTCCCACAGGGGCCATCCTACAATGAGCAGTTCTTC. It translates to CASSSLPQGPSYNEQFF. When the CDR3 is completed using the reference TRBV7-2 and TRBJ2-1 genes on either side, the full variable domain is GAGVSQSPSNKVTEKGKDVELRCDPISGHTALYWYRQSLGQGLEFLIYFQGNSAPDKSGLPSDRFSAERTGGSVSTLTIQRTQQEDSAVYLCASSSLPQGPSYNEQFFGPGTRLTVL.